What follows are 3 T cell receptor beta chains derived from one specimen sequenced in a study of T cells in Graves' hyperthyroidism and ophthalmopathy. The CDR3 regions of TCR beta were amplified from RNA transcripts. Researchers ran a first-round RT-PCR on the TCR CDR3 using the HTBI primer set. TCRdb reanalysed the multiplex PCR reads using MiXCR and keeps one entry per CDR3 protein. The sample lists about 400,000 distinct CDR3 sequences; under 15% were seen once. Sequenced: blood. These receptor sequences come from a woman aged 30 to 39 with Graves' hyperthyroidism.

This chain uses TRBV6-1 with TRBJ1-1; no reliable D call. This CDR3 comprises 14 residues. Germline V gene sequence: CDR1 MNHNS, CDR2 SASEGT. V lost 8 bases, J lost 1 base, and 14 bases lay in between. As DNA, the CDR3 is TGTGCCAGCGAGGTGATTTTGGGGAACACTGAAGCTTTCTTT. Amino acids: CASEVILGNTEAFF.

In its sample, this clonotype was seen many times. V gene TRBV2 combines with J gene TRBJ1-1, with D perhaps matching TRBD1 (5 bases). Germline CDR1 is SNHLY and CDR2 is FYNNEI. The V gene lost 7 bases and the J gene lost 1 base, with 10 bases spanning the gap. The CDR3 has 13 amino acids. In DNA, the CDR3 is TGTGCCAGCACCGTAGGGGAGAACACTGAAGCTTTCTTT. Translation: CASTVGENTEAFF.

DNA for the CDR3: TGTGCCACCAGTGATTGGACTAGCGGGAGTGAAAAGACCCAGTACTTC. Protein sequence: CATSDWTSGSEKTQYF. This chain joins TRBV24-1 and TRBJ2-5, with TRBD2 identical over 13 bases. Germline-derived CDR1 and CDR2 are KGHDR and SFDVKD. The CDR3 has 16 residues. Trimming removed 2 bases from V and 6 bases from J; junction bases left unmatched: 5.